The next 20 T cell receptor beta chains were all read from a single sample in a study of blood T cell repertoires in COVID-19. TCRdb's copy holds only in-frame clones and misses some; the assay was immunoSEQ multiplex PCR. The table lists under 200,000 clones, roughly 84% of them singletons. The sequencing sample was made of peripheral blood. The receptors originated from a woman older than 75 with acute or convalescent COVID-19.

V gene TRBV3-1 (or the pseudogene TRBV3-2) combines with J gene TRBJ1-1, with a tentative D call TRBD1 (5 bases). CDR1 and CDR2 from the germline V gene are LGHDT and YNNKEL (reference sequence). Deletions cut 0 bases from V and 11 bases from J, with 10 bases between. The CDR3 spans 12 residues. The CDR3 protein is CASSQESGAAFF. The CDR3 bases are TGTGCCAGCAGCCAAGAAAGCGGGGCGGCTTTCTTT.

This clone was seen a single time. One junction end does not reproduce the germline sequence, and a read error may be involved. This chain joins TRBV28 and TRBJ1-2; no definite D call. The CDR3 contains 14 residues. The V gene's germline CDR1 is MDHEN and CDR2 SYDVKM. Here the CDR3 DNA reads TGTGCCAGCAGTTCCTCAAATAATAACTATCGCTACACCTTC. Protein: CASSSSNNNYRYTF.

CDR3 residues: CASSPRHGEEKLFF. CDR3 DNA: TGTGCCAGCTCACCTAGGCATGGGGAGGAAAAACTGTTTTTT. The chain uses TRBV18 and TRBJ1-4; D remains unclear. Germline CDR1 reads KGHSH; CDR2 reads LQKENI. The ends were cut back, 3 bases at V and 8 bases at J, with 13 bases in the middle. The CDR3 loop spans 14 amino acids.

This chain connects TRBV5-1 to TRBJ2-7, with 8 bases fitting TRBD2. CDR1 is SGHRS and CDR2 is YFSETQ in the germline V gene. After removal of 1 base from V and 5 bases from J, the junction contained 11 bases not matched to a gene. The length of the CDR3 is 16 residues. CDR3 in amino acids: CASSLTELLGGDEQYF. The CDR3 DNA sequence: TGCGCCAGCAGCTTGACAGAATTGCTCGGGGGGGACGAGCAGTACTTC.

The chain joins TRBV10-3 to TRBJ2-5, with 10 bases identical to TRBD1. This CDR3 contains 17 residues. Germline V gene data show CDR1 as ENHRY and CDR2 as SYGVKD. J lost 4 bases, V lost 0 bases, and 8 bases had no gene match. This chain's CDR3 is CAISESKGQGLGETQYF. The CDR3 nucleotides are TGTGCCATCAGTGAGTCGAAGGGACAGGGGCTTGGAGAGACCCAGTACTTC.

This sequence joins TRBV25-1 and TRBJ2-4, with D possibly matching TRBD1 (7 bases). V lost 4 bases and J lost 5, with 15 bases in between. The CDR3 totals 15 residues. Per germline, CDR1 MGHDK and CDR2 SYGVNS. CDR3 coding DNA: TGTGCCAGCAGTGGCATCGCCAGGGGGGAAAACATTCAGTACTTC. Its translation is CASSGIARGENIQYF.

The V and J genes are TRBV3-1 (or the pseudogene TRBV3-2) and TRBJ2-6; D is uncertain. CDR1 LGHDT and CDR2 YNNKEL come from the germline V gene (reference sequence). The CDR3 covers 15 residues. Trimming left V 4 bases short and J 2 bases short, with 9 bases between. The CDR3 reads CASSRFGPGANVLTF. CDR3 coding DNA: TGTGCCAGCAGCCGATTCGGTCCTGGGGCCAACGTCCTGACTTTC.

In DNA, the CDR3 is TGTGCCAGCAGCTTCGGCCTAGCGGTAAACACCGGGGAGCTGTTTTTT. Translated: CASSFGLAVNTGELFF. The chain uses TRBV7-2 and TRBJ2-2, with 7 bases identical to TRBD2. After removal of 3 bases from V and 2 bases from J, the junction contained 6 bases not matched to a gene. CDR1 and CDR2 from the germline V gene are SGHTA and FQGNSA. CDR3 length: 16 residues.

This chain uses TRBV30 with TRBJ1-4; D is possibly TRBD1 (6 bases). The germline V and J ends were trimmed by 0 bases and 7 bases, with 6 bases remaining between them. CDR3 length equals 12 residues. CDR1 is GTSNPN, CDR2 SVGIG, per germline (reference sequence). The CDR3 DNA reads as TGTGCCTGGAGTGTACAGGGTGAAAAACTGTTTTTT. It codes for CAWSVQGEKLFF.

J is TRBJ1-6 and V is TRBV5-4; D not resolved. The CDR3 loop spans 14 amino acids. Per germline, CDR1 SGHNT and CDR2 YYREEE (reference sequence). Trimming shortened V by 4 bases and J by 5 bases, and 10 bases separated the two germline ends. The DNA of the CDR3 is TGTGCCAGCAGCGACCAGCGGGATAATTCACCCCTCCACTTT. Translation gives CASSDQRDNSPLHF.

The chain couples TRBV6-5 to TRBJ2-2; weak D call: TRBD2 (6 bases). Germline loops: CDR1 MNHEY, CDR2 SVGAGI. The V gene lost 6 bases and the J gene lost 8 bases, with 7 bases spanning the gap. The CDR3 sequence is 11 residues long. The CDR3: CASRAGGELFF. CDR3 DNA: TGTGCCAGCAGGGCGGGGGGGGAGCTGTTTTTT.

This chain links TRBV6-5 with TRBJ2-7; 8 nucleotides match TRBD2. CDR1 and CDR2 (germline): MNHEY, SVGAGI. The V and J ends lost 5 bases and 4 bases, in that order; junction bases with no gene match: 7. The CDR3 totals 14 residues. CDR3 loop: CASSSSGSWYEQYF. The CDR3 DNA reads as TGTGCCAGCAGTAGCAGCGGGAGCTGGTACGAGCAGTACTTC.

CDR3 residues: CASTPGLAITDTQYF. In nucleotides, the CDR3 is TGTGCCAGCACCCCGGGACTAGCGATAACAGATACGCAGTATTTT. The chain recombines TRBV27 with TRBJ2-3; TRBD2 aligns across 10 bases. CDR3 length: 15 residues. V was pared by 7 bases and J by 3 bases, with 7 bases of the junction left unmatched. Germline CDR1 is MNHEY and CDR2 is SMNVEV (reference sequence).

The chain links TRBV30 to TRBJ2-5; 8 bases map to TRBD1. The CDR3 contains 16 residues. The V gene end was trimmed by 1 base and the J gene end by 4 bases; junction bases not matched to a gene: 11. The germline V gene encodes CDR1 GTSNPN and CDR2 SVGIG (reference sequence). The CDR3 nucleotides read TGTGCCTGGAGTGGAGGGAAAGCAGGGGGCAGAGAGACCCAGTACTTC. Amino acids: CAWSGGKAGGRETQYF.

This chain links TRBV30 with TRBJ1-1, with TRBD1 matching over 8 bases. The CDR3 length is 17 residues. CDR1 and CDR2 from the germline V gene are GTSNPN and SVGIG (reference sequence). J was trimmed by 2 bases and V by 3 bases; bases with no gene match: 14. As DNA, the CDR3 is TGTGCCTGGAGAAAACCCGGGACAGGCGTACATAACACTGAAGCTTTCTTT. It specifies CAWRKPGTGVHNTEAFF.

This chain joins TRBV7-9 and TRBJ1-1; D not resolved. The CDR3 extends over 11 amino acids. Germline-derived CDR1 and CDR2 are SEHNR and FQNEAQ (reference sequence). V dropped 4 bases and J dropped 8 bases, with 8 bases sitting between them. The CDR3 sequence: CASSSYTEAFF. The CDR3 nucleotides read TGTGCCAGCAGCTCCTATACCGAAGCTTTCTTT.

The chain couples TRBV7-8 to TRBJ2-4; TRBD2 matches at 9 bases. CDR3 length: 17 residues. Per germline, CDR1 SGHVS and CDR2 FQNEAQ. Losses at the gene ends were 1 base for V and 8 bases for J; bases not matched to a gene: 12. CDR3 nucleotide sequence: TGTGCCAGCAGCTTAGGGCGGGAGGGCCCCCCCCGGGACATTCAGTACTTC. Translation: CASSLGREGPPRDIQYF.

In this sample, this clone turned up once. The chain recombines TRBV29-1 with TRBJ2-5; possible D gene TRBD1, 5 bases. Trimming cost V 3 bases and J 6 bases, with 23 bases left between them. The CDR3 contains 16 residues. In germline, CDR1 is SQVTM, CDR2 ANQGSEA. CDR3 region: CSVDGSWQGNWKTQYF. The CDR3 coding sequence is TGCAGCGTTGATGGCTCGTGGCAGGGAAATTGGAAGACCCAGTACTTC. The full variable domain, its missing parts supplied by reference TRBV29-1 and TRBJ2-5, is SAVISQKPSRDICQRGTSLTIQCQVDSQVTMMFWYRQQPGQSLTLIATANQGSEATYESGFVIDKFPISRPNLTFSTLTVSNMSPEDSSIYLCSVDGSWQGNWKTQYFGPGTRLLVL.

The chain has TRBV7-9 and TRBJ2-7; 7 bases are shared with TRBD1. The CDR3 is made up of 15 amino acids. Germline trimming cut 1 base from V and 3 bases from J; bases unmatched to any gene: 6. CDR1 SEHNR and CDR2 FQNEAQ come from the germline V gene (reference sequence). The CDR3 DNA reads TGTGCCAGCAGCTTAGAGGGACAGAGTTTCTACGAGCAGTACTTC. It specifies CASSLEGQSFYEQYF.

On this clone itself: The identical CDR3 is also encoded by other nucleotide sequences in the sample. This chain links TRBV2 with TRBJ2-2, with TRBD1 identical over 10 bases. From germline, CDR1 is SNHLY and CDR2 FYNNEI. The junction had 1 base not matched to a gene; V was cut back by 4 bases and J by 2 bases. CDR3 length: 15 residues. Here the CDR3 reads CASSGDRGNTGELFF. The CDR3 coding sequence is TGTGCCAGCAGTGGGGACAGGGGTAACACCGGGGAGCTGTTTTTT.